This passage covers 10 T cell receptor beta chains from one sample sequenced in a study of identical twins. TCRdb analysed the 5' RACE reads with MiXCR anew, one entry per CDR3 protein. The sample shows 300,000 to 350,000 distinct CDR3 sequences, roughly an eighth of them seen only once. The same sample was also studied in work on yellow fever vaccine responses in identical twins.

The sequencing input was CD8+ T cells sorted from blood. Receptor source: a woman younger than 30 in good health.

In this sample, this clonotype turned up a few times. CDR3 amino acids: CASSLRDRANYGYTF. The CDR3 DNA is TGTGCCAGCAGCCTAAGGGACCGAGCTAACTATGGCTACACCTTC. V is TRBV3-1 and J is TRBJ1-2; D might be TRBD1 (5 bases). Germline V gene lookup returns CDR1 LGHDT and CDR2 YNNKEL (reference sequence). Deletions cut 4 bases from V and 0 bases from J, with 12 bases between. This CDR3 comprises 15 residues.

The rearrangement joins TRBV28 to TRBJ2-7; 10 bases map to TRBD2. This CDR3 has 19 residues. The germline gives CDR1 MDHEN, CDR2 SYDVKM. V lost 2 bases, J lost 2 bases, and 15 bases stayed unmatched. The CDR3 DNA reads as TGTGCCAGCAGTTTACAGAGCCTAGCGGGGGAACCTACCCCCTACGAGCAGTACGTC. This encodes CASSLQSLAGEPTPYEQYV.

This clonotype was seen a handful of times. The chain couples TRBV7-9 to TRBJ2-1; 9 nucleotides agree with TRBD1. CDR1 is SEHNR, CDR2 FQNEAQ, per germline (reference sequence). There are 17 residues in the CDR3. The trim removed 5 bases at V and 5 bases at J, leaving 13 bases unmatched. The CDR3, as DNA: TGTGCCAGCAGCCCCGTACGAGGGACAGGGTTGCACAATGAGCAGTTCTTC. Protein sequence: CASSPVRGTGLHNEQFF.

The genes are TRBV2 and TRBJ2-7; TRBD2 is a possible D gene (7 bases). The germline gives CDR1 SNHLY, CDR2 FYNNEI. V shed 11 bases and J shed 2 bases, with 13 bases lying between them. The CDR3 runs 12 residues. This chain's CDR3 is CAGRDTTYEQYV. CDR3 coding DNA: TGTGCCGGGAGGGACACAACCTACGAGCAGTACGTC.

This clonotype was observed a few times. The genes are TRBV2 and TRBJ2-3, with a possible D match to TRBD1 (6 bases). This CDR3 comprises 13 residues. Deletions cut 7 bases from V and 2 bases from J, with 10 bases between. From germline, CDR1 is SNHLY and CDR2 FYNNEI. The CDR3 DNA sequence: TGTGCCAGCACTCTGGGGGCCACAGATACGCAGTATTTT. This sequence encodes CASTLGATDTQYF.

This clonotype was seen a single time. At one end the junction does not follow the germline gene, possibly because of a read error. V and J are TRBV7-8 and TRBJ2-7, with D perhaps TRBD2 (5 bases). The CDR3 contains 15 residues. CDR1 and CDR2 (germline): SGHVS, FQNEAQ. The CDR3 DNA reads TGTGCCATCAGCTTCGGGGTCCTATTCTCCTACGAGCAGTACTTC. Its translation: CAISFGVLFSYEQYF.

This clonotype has a handful of counts. V and J are TRBV28 and TRBJ2-5; 11 positions agree with TRBD2. After removal of 6 bases from V and 4 bases from J, the junction contained 13 bases not matched to a gene. Germline loops: CDR1 MDHEN, CDR2 SYDVKM. The CDR3 runs to 17 residues. The CDR3, as DNA: TGTGCCAGCAGCTCCTTCCTGACTAGCGGGATCCCAGAGACCCAGTACTTC. Protein sequence: CASSSFLTSGIPETQYF.

This clonotype showed up just a few times. The CDR3 reads CASSQDLWDRSYEQYF. The CDR3 nucleotides read TGTGCCAGCAGCCAAGACTTGTGGGACCGCTCCTACGAGCAGTACTTC. V usage is TRBV4-2 and J usage is TRBJ2-7; D may match TRBD1 or TRBD2 (5 bases each). This CDR3 spans 16 amino acids. CDR1 and CDR2 from the germline V gene are LGHNA and YNFKEQ. Trimming removed 0 bases at V and 0 bases at J, with 12 bases between.

This clonotype was counted ten times or more. The chain employs TRBV28 and TRBJ2-3, with TRBD2 matching over 9 bases. The CDR3 has 15 amino acids. Unmatched junction bases numbered 6, after V lost 5 bases and J lost 3 bases. The germline CDR1 and CDR2 sequences are MDHEN and SYDVKM. CDR3 residues: CASSPLAGLTDTQYF. As DNA, the CDR3 is TGTGCCAGCAGTCCGCTAGCGGGGTTAACAGATACGCAGTATTTT. Looking up the rest from reference TRBV28 and TRBJ2-3 gives the full variable domain: DVKVTQSSRYLVKRTGEKVFLECVQDMDHENMFWYRQDPGLGLRLIYFSYDVKMKEKGDIPEGYSVSREKKERFSLILESASTNQTSMYLCASSPLAGLTDTQYFGPGTRLTVL.

The chain is built from TRBV28 and TRBJ2-1, with D possibly being TRBD2 (5 bases). V shed 5 bases and J shed 15 bases, with 26 bases lying between them. Germline lookup yields CDR1 MDHEN and CDR2 SYDVKM. This CDR3 is built from 15 residues. CDR3 coding DNA: TGTGCCAGCAGTAAAGACTGGCCCTCCTACAATGAGGGGTTCTTC. Its protein product is CASSKDWPSYNEGFF.